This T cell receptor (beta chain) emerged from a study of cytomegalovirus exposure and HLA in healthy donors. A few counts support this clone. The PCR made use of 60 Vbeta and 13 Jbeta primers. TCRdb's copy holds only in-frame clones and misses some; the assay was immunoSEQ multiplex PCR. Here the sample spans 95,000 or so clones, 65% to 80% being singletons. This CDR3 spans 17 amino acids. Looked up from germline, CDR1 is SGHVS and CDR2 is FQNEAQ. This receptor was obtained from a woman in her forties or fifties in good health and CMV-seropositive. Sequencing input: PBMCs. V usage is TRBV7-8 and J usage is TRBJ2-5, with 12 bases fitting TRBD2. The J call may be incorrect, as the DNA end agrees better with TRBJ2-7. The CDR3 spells CASSRGASGRVSYEQYF. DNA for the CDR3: TGTGCCAGCAGCCGCGGGGCTAGCGGGAGGGTGTCTTACGAGCAGTACTTC.